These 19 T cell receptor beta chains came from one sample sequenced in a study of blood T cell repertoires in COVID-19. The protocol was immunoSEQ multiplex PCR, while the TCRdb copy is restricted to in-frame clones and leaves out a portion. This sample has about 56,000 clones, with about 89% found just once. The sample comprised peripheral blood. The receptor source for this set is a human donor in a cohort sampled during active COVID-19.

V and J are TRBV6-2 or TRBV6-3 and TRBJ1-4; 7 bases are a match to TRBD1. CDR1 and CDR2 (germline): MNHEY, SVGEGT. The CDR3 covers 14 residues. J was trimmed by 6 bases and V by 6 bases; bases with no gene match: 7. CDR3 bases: TGTGCCAGCAGCGCTACAGGGGCGGATGAAAAACTGTTTTTT. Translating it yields CASSATGADEKLFF.

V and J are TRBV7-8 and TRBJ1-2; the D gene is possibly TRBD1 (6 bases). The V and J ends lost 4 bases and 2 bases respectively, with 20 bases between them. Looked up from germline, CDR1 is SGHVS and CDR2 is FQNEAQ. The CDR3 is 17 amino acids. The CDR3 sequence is CASSYPRDTQRNYGYTF. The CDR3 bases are TGTGCCAGCAGCTATCCACGGGACACCCAAAGGAACTATGGCTACACCTTC.

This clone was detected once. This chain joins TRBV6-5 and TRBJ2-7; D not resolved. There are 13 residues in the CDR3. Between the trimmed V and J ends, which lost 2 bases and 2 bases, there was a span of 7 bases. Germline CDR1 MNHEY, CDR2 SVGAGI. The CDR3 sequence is CASSYTVAYEQYF. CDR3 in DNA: TGTGCCAGCAGTTACACGGTTGCCTACGAGCAGTACTTC.

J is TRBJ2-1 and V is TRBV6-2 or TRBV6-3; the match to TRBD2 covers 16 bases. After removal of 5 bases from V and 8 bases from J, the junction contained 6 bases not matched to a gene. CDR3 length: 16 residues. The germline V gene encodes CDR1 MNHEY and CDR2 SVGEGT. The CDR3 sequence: CASSNAGTSGGDEQFF. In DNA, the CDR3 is TGTGCCAGCAGTAATGCCGGGACTAGCGGGGGGGATGAGCAGTTCTTC.

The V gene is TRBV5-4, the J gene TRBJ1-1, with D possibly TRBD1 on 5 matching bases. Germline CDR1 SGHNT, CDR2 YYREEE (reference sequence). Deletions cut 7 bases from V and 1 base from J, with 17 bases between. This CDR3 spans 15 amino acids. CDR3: CASWGGGVRNTEAFF. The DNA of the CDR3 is TGTGCCAGCTGGGGCGGAGGGGTGAGGAACACTGAAGCTTTCTTT. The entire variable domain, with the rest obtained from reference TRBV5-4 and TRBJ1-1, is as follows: ETGVTQSPTHLIKTRGQQVTLRCSSQSGHNTVSWYQQALGQGPQFIFQYYREEENGRGNFPPRFSGLQFPNYSSELNVNALELDDSALYLCASWGGGVRNTEAFFGQGTRLTVV.

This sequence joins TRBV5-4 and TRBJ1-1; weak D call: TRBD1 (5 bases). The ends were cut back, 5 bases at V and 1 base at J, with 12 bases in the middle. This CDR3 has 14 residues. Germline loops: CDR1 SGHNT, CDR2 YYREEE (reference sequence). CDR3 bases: TGTGCCAGCAGTATCGACCAGGGGAACACTGAAGCTTTCTTT. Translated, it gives CASSIDQGNTEAFF.

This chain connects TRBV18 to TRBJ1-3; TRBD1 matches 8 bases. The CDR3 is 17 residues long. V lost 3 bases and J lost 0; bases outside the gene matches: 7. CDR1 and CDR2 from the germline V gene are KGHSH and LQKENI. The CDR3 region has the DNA TGTGCCAGCTCACCTGTCACAGGGGGACTCTCTGGAAACACCATATATTTT. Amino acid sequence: CASSPVTGGLSGNTIYF. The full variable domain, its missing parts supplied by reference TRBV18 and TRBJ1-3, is NAGVMQNPRHLVRRRGQEARLRCSPMKGHSHVYWYRQLPEEGLKFMVYLQKENIIDESGMPKERFSAEFPKEGPSILRIQQVVRGDSAAYFCASSPVTGGLSGNTIYFGEGSWLTVV.

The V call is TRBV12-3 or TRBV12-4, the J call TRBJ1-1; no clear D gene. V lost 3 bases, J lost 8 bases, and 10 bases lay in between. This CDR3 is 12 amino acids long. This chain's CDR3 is CASSLYESEAFF. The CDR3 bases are TGTGCCAGCAGTTTGTACGAGAGCGAAGCTTTCTTT.

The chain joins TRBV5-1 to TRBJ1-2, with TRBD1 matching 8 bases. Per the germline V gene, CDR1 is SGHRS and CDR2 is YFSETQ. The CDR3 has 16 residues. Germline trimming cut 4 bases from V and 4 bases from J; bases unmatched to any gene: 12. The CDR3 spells CASSPVGQVYVYGYTF. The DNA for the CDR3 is TGCGCCAGCAGCCCGGTGGGACAGGTATACGTCTATGGCTACACCTTC.

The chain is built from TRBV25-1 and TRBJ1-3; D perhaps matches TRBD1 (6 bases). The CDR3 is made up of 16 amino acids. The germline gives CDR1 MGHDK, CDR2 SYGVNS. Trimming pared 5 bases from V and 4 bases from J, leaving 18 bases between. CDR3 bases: TGTGCCAGCAGTCCACTAGGACAGTATGGCGGAAACACCATATATTTT. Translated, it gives CASSPLGQYGGNTIYF.

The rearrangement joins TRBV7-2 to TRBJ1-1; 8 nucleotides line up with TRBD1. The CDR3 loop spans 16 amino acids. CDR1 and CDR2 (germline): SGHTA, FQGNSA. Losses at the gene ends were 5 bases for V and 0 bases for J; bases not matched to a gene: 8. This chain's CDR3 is CASSHRRTGLNTEAFF. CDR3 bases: TGTGCCAGCAGCCACCGCCGGACAGGGTTGAACACTGAAGCTTTCTTT.

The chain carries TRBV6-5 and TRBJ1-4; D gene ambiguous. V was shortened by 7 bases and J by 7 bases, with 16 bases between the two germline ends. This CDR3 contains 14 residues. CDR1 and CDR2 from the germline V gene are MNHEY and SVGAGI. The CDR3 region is CASKRAGDFEKLFF. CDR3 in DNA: TGTGCCAGCAAAAGGGCCGGGGATTTTGAAAAACTGTTTTTT.

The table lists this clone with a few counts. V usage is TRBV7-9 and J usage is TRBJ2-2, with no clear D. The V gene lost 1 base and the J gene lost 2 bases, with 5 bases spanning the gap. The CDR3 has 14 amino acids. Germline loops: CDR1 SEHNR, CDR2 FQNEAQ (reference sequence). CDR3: CASSLGANTGELFF. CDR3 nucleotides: TGTGCCAGCAGCTTAGGGGCTAACACCGGGGAGCTGTTTTTT.

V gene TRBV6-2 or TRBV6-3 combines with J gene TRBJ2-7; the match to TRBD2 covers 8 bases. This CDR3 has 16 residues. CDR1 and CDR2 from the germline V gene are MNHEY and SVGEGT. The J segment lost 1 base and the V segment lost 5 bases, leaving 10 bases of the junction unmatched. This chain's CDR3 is CASSPSLAGFSYEQYF. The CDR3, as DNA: TGTGCCAGCAGTCCCAGCCTAGCGGGCTTTTCCTACGAGCAGTACTTC.

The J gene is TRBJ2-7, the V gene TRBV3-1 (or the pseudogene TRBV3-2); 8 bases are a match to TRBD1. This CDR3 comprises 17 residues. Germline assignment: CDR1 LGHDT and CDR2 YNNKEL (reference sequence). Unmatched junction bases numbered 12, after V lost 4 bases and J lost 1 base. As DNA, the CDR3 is TGTGCCAGCAGCCTAACACGGGACAGGCGAAATTCCTACGAGCAGTACTTC. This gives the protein CASSLTRDRRNSYEQYF.

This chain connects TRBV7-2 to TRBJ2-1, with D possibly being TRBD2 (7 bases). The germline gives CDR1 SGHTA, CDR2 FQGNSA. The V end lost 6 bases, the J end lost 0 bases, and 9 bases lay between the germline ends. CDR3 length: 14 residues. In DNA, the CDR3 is TGTGCCAGCAGGAGGGGGGGCTCCTACAATGAGCAGTTCTTC. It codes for CASRRGGSYNEQFF.

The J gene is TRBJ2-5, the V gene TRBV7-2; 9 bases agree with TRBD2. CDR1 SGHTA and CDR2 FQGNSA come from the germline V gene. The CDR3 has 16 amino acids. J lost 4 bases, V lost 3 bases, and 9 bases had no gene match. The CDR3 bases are TGTGCCAGCAGCTTTTGGCGGGGGGGCCGTGGAGAGACCCAGTACTTC. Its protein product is CASSFWRGGRGETQYF.

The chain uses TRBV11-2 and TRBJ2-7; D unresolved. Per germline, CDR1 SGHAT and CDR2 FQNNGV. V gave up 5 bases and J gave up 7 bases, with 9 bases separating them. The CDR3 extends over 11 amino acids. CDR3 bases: TGTGCCAGCAGCCCTGCGCGGGAGCAGTACTTC. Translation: CASSPAREQYF.

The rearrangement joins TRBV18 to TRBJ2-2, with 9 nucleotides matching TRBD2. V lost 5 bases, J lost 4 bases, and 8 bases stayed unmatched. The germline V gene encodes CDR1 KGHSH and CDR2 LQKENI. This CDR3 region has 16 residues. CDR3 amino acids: CASSSKSGGSTGELFF. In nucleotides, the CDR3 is TGTGCCAGCTCATCTAAAAGCGGGGGGTCCACCGGGGAGCTGTTTTTT.